These 27 T cell receptor beta chains came from one sample sequenced in a study of a mutant IDH1 vaccine in newly diagnosed glioma. Time point noted: week 11, during vaccination. Vaccine doses each comprised 300 ug of mutant IDH1 20-mer peptide, with topical imiquimod. Their antigens remain unidentified. The assay was immunoSEQ multiplex PCR, and TCRdb's table has in-frame clones only and misses some. This table has about 36,000 clones, about 80% appearing once. The material sequenced was peripheral blood mononuclear cells (PBMCs), taken from a glioma patient whose treatment included an IDH1 peptide vaccine. All receptors come from a woman aged 30 to 39 with glioma. Some clones in this sample may be carry-over from other donors' samples.

This clone has only a few counts. The chain carries TRBV7-9 and TRBJ1-1; D unresolved. There are 15 residues in the CDR3. V was pared by 4 bases and J by 0 bases, with 12 bases between. In germline, CDR1 is SEHNR, CDR2 FQNEAQ (reference sequence). The CDR3 DNA sequence: TGTGCCAGCAGCTACCTAGAGTTCATGAACACTGAAGCTTTCTTT. It encodes CASSYLEFMNTEAFF.

The CDR3 DNA follows: TGTGCCAGCAGTTTATATACGGCGAACACTGAAGCTTTCTTT. The encoded protein is CASSLYTANTEAFF. This chain joins TRBV28 and TRBJ1-1; D unclear. Trimming removed 1 base at V and 1 base at J, with 7 bases between. CDR3 length: 14 amino acids. In germline, CDR1 is MDHEN, CDR2 SYDVKM. The full variable domain, completed using reference TRBV28 and TRBJ1-1, is DVKVTQSSRYLVKRTGEKVFLECVQDMDHENMFWYRQDPGLGLRLIYFSYDVKMKEKGDIPEGYSVSREKKERFSLILESASTNQTSMYLCASSLYTANTEAFFGQGTRLTVV.

This chain connects TRBV13 to TRBJ2-2, with D perhaps given as TRBD1 or TRBD2 (5 bases each). Germline assignment: CDR1 PRHDT and CDR2 FYEKMQ (reference sequence). The CDR3 runs to 16 residues. V shed 5 bases and J shed 4 bases, with 17 bases lying between them. The CDR3 region is CASSPLGDRGTGELFF. The CDR3 DNA follows: TGTGCCAGCAGCCCCCTGGGGGATCGCGGCACCGGGGAGCTGTTTTTT.

V usage is TRBV6-1 and J usage is TRBJ1-1; D may be TRBD1 (5 bases). The V gene's germline CDR1 is MNHNS and CDR2 SASEGT. This CDR3 is built from 13 residues. V gave up 6 bases and J gave up 0 bases, with 8 bases separating them. Here the CDR3 reads CASRWGVNTEAFF. The CDR3 nucleotides read TGTGCCAGCAGGTGGGGGGTGAACACTGAAGCTTTCTTT.

This clone was recorded a few times. The genes are TRBV6-6 and TRBJ1-4; 7 bases match TRBD1. Germline CDR1 MNHNY, CDR2 SVGAGI (reference sequence). The CDR3 is 12 amino acids. Trimming took 4 bases from V and 8 from J; bases not matched to a gene: 1. The CDR3 region is CASSWDSEKLFF. The CDR3 nucleotides read TGTGCCAGCAGTTGGGACAGCGAAAAACTGTTTTTT.

This clone was detected only once. The chain employs TRBV27 and TRBJ2-7; D tentatively fits TRBD1 or TRBD2 (5 bases each). Germline V gives CDR1 MNHEY, CDR2 SMNVEV (reference sequence). Deletions cut 6 bases from V and 2 bases from J, with 11 bases between. This CDR3 comprises 13 residues. The CDR3 spells CASRPGTTYEQYF. Here the CDR3 DNA reads TGTGCCAGCAGACCCGGGACGACCTACGAGCAGTACTTC.

The CDR3 DNA is TGTGCCAGCATTAGGGGGACACGTGATGAGCAGTTCTTC. This encodes CASIRGTRDEQFF. The chain combines TRBV2 with TRBJ2-1, with D perhaps matching TRBD1 (6 bases). The V gene lost 7 bases and the J gene lost 8 bases, with 15 bases spanning the gap. Germline V CDR1 and CDR2: SNHLY, FYNNEI. The CDR3 spans 13 residues.

The CDR3 loop is CASSPGTSGRGTDTQYF. Here the CDR3 DNA reads TGTGCCAGCAGCCCCGGGACTAGCGGGAGAGGCACAGATACGCAGTATTTT. The chain has TRBV11-2 and TRBJ2-3; 14 bases map to TRBD2. V shed 5 bases and J 1 base; nucleotides not matched to a gene: 5. This CDR3 is built from 17 residues. Germline CDR1 and CDR2: SGHAT and FQNNGV.

This sequence joins TRBV29-1 and TRBJ1-5; D gene unclear. The germline gives CDR1 SQVTM, CDR2 ANQGSEA. The CDR3 is made up of 15 amino acids. V was clipped by 4 bases and J by 2 bases, with 15 bases between them. The CDR3: CSVVIASLGNQPQHF. The CDR3 DNA reads as TGCAGCGTTGTTATCGCCTCCTTGGGCAATCAGCCCCAGCATTTT.

This clone has a single count. V gene TRBV6-4 combines with J gene TRBJ2-6; D uncertain. This CDR3 has 13 residues. The V end lost 0 bases, the J end lost 3 bases, and 0 bases lay between the germline ends. Germline CDR1 reads MRHNA; CDR2 reads SNTAGT. CDR3 region: CASSDSGANVLTF. DNA of the CDR3: TGTGCCAGCAGTGACTCTGGGGCCAACGTCCTGACTTTC.

The rearrangement links TRBV9 to TRBJ2-3; the D gene is possibly TRBD1 (5 bases). The germline V gene has CDR1 SGDLS and CDR2 YYNGEE. This CDR3 comprises 15 residues. Trimming left V 0 bases short and J 2 bases short, with 10 bases between. The chain's CDR3 is CASSVAVGPTDTQYF. The CDR3 nucleotides read TGTGCCAGCAGCGTAGCGGTGGGGCCCACAGATACGCAGTATTTT.

The V gene is TRBV2, the J gene TRBJ1-1; D is undetermined. This CDR3 has 12 amino acids. Germline V gene lookup returns CDR1 SNHLY and CDR2 FYNNEI. V lost 4 bases and J lost 11, with 14 bases in between. The CDR3 DNA reads as TGTGCCAGCAGTGCAAGTGTGCTCGGGGCTTTCTTT. It specifies CASSASVLGAFF.

The rearrangement joins TRBV19 to TRBJ1-1; D is unclear. CDR3 length: 17 amino acids. Looked up from germline, CDR1 is LNHDA and CDR2 is SQIVND (reference sequence). Trimming stripped 1 base from V and 1 base from J, with 16 bases between. CDR3 protein: CASSIAWLGGSNTEAFF. The CDR3 DNA is TGTGCCAGTAGTATAGCGTGGCTTGGAGGATCGAACACTGAAGCTTTCTTT.

The genes are TRBV6-5 and TRBJ2-7; the D is unclear. V lost 5 bases and J lost 6, with 11 bases in between. The CDR3 runs to 12 residues. The germline V gene encodes CDR1 MNHEY and CDR2 SVGAGI. Written as DNA, the CDR3 is TGTGCCAGCAGTACCATCGGGTTCGAGCAGTACTTC. This translates into CASSTIGFEQYF.

The chain is built from TRBV10-3 and TRBJ2-2; 8 nucleotides match TRBD1. The CDR3 loop spans 13 amino acids. V lost 11 bases, J lost 1 base, and 3 bases stayed unmatched. Germline V gives CDR1 ENHRY, CDR2 SYGVKD. Written as DNA, the CDR3 is TGTGCCCTTGGGACAGGGAACACCGGGGAGCTGTTTTTT. It encodes CALGTGNTGELFF.

This chain links TRBV29-1 with TRBJ2-1; D not certain. Germline lookup yields CDR1 SQVTM and CDR2 ANQGSEA. Deletions cut 1 base from V and 2 bases from J, with 12 bases between. This CDR3 has 15 amino acids. CDR3 amino acids: CSVEGGKGPYNEQFF. As DNA, the CDR3 is TGCAGCGTTGAAGGAGGCAAAGGGCCCTACAATGAGCAGTTCTTC.

This clone was seen a few times. V is TRBV2 and J is TRBJ1-2, with D maybe TRBD1 (5 bases). The CDR3 is made up of 14 amino acids. Trimming took off 6 bases at V and 4 bases at J, with 15 bases between the two ends. The germline CDR1 and CDR2 sequences are SNHLY and FYNNEI. The CDR3 coding sequence is TGTGCCAGCAGGGAGGGACCGACTACCTATGGCTACACCTTC. Its translation: CASREGPTTYGYTF.

The chain links TRBV29-1 to TRBJ2-7, with TRBD1 identical over 9 bases. V dropped 4 bases and J dropped 4; count of bases not matched to a gene: 14. This CDR3 region has 16 residues. The germline gives CDR1 SQVTM, CDR2 ANQGSEA. The CDR3 DNA follows: TGCAGCGTTGGGGGTTTATGGGGACAGGGCGTATACGAGCAGTACTTC. This gives the protein CSVGGLWGQGVYEQYF.

This chain uses TRBV13 with TRBJ2-3, with TRBD2 identical over 8 bases. J gave up 2 bases and V 2 bases, and 15 bases lay outside the gene matches. This CDR3 has 19 residues. The V gene's germline CDR1 is PRHDT and CDR2 FYEKMQ (reference sequence). The CDR3 DNA reads as TGTGCCAGCAGCTTACTAGCGGGTCGGGCCCCGGAGGACACAGATACGCAGTATTTT. It encodes CASSLLAGRAPEDTDTQYF.

The chain is built from TRBV4-1 and TRBJ1-5; no clear D. The length of the CDR3 is 16 residues. V was shortened by 3 bases and J by 0 bases, with 12 bases between the two germline ends. The germline gives CDR1 MGHRA, CDR2 YSYEKL. CDR3 DNA: TGCGCCAGCAGCCATTTGAGGGTCCCTAGCAATCAGCCCCAGCATTTT. Amino acids: CASSHLRVPSNQPQHF.

The chain carries TRBV9 and TRBJ2-2, with D possibly being TRBD1 or TRBD2 (5 bases each). Germline V gives CDR1 SGDLS, CDR2 YYNGEE. The V gene lost 0 bases and the J gene lost 4 bases, with 10 bases spanning the gap. The CDR3 consists of 15 residues. The CDR3 region has the DNA TGTGCCAGCAGCGTAGAGGGGACGGGCACCGGGGAGCTGTTTTTT. Amino acid sequence: CASSVEGTGTGELFF.

This chain links TRBV5-1 with TRBJ2-5; D possibly corresponds to TRBD2 (5 bases). The CDR3 is made up of 14 amino acids. V lost 3 bases and J 2 bases, leaving 11 bases between the germline ends. Germline V gene lookup returns CDR1 SGHRS and CDR2 YFSETQ. CDR3 residues: CASSSDWTQETQYF. For the CDR3, the DNA is TGCGCCAGCAGCTCGGACTGGACGCAAGAGACCCAGTACTTC.

The CDR3 spells CASRTGQGAYEQYF. CDR3 in DNA: TGTGCCAGCAGAACTGGACAGGGGGCGTACGAGCAGTACTTC. The chain has TRBV6-5 and TRBJ2-7, with 11 bases identical to TRBD1. The CDR3 sequence is 14 residues long. Germline CDR1 is MNHEY and CDR2 is SVGAGI. V shed 6 bases, J shed 4 bases, and the junction held 5 bases outside the gene matches.

The chain couples TRBV7-9 to TRBJ1-1, with a tentative D call TRBD1 (5 bases). Germline values: CDR1 SEHNR, CDR2 FQNEAQ (reference sequence). V was pared by 5 bases and J by 4 bases, with 11 bases between. The CDR3 has 13 residues. The CDR3 DNA follows: TGTGCCAGCAGCCAGGCTGGGGGCACTGAAGCTTTCTTT. Translation gives CASSQAGGTEAFF.

V and J are TRBV19 and TRBJ1-4; D may be TRBD1 (6 bases). Germline lookup yields CDR1 LNHDA and CDR2 SQIVND (reference sequence). The CDR3 is made up of 20 amino acids. CDR3 sequence reads: CASSHGSDRKNNLGNEKLFF. CDR3 sequence (DNA): TGTGCTTCGTCTCATGGGTCCGACAGGAAAAACAACCTTGGTAATGAAAAACTGTTTTTT.

The V call is TRBV4-1, the J call TRBJ2-1; 11 bases match TRBD2. Germline loops: CDR1 MGHRA, CDR2 YSYEKL. J lost 7 bases, V lost 1 base, and 9 bases had no gene match. The CDR3 contains 17 residues. For the CDR3, the DNA is TGCGCCAGCAGCCAAGGACTAGCGGGGCCGGTAGGGAATGAGCAGTTCTTC. It codes for CASSQGLAGPVGNEQFF.

The rearrangement links TRBV30 to TRBJ2-2; D assignment may be TRBD1 or TRBD2 (6 bases each). This CDR3 contains 13 residues. The V end was cut by 3 bases, the J end by 6 bases, with 11 bases between. Looked up from germline, CDR1 is GTSNPN and CDR2 is SVGIG (reference sequence). The CDR3 DNA reads as TGTGCCTGGAGAGGGGGGCGAGCCGGGGAGCTGTTTTTT. Amino acid sequence: CAWRGGRAGELFF.